This T cell receptor (beta chain) was obtained from a study of blood T cells in healthy people across ages. Study conclusions and caveats: Higher naive T cell percentage went strongly together with higher TCR beta diversity. With unsorted PBMCs, a conclusive comparison of naive versus antigen-experienced cells was not possible.

Total RNA was isolated from each sample in quantities of at least 6 micrograms. Germline V gene data show CDR1 as SEHNR and CDR2 as FQNEAQ (reference sequence). CDR3 length equals 14 residues. A second PCR, run for about 7 to 11 cycles, used a sample-barcoded 5' primer plus a J-beta primer mix. Every cDNA molecule carried a tag from a template-switch adaptor bearing 12 random nucleotides. TCRdb independently ran MiXCR on the 5' RACE reads; one entry per CDR3 protein. This table holds roughly 900,000 distinct CDR3 sequences, more than 25% found once. In regard to this clonotype: Antigen unknown. This could be a read error, since a much larger clone is one nucleotide away.

Input material: blood. This TCR was recovered from a woman aged 80 or older in good health. The chain couples TRBV7-9 to TRBJ2-7; D unresolved. The J call is doubtful: the DNA matches TRBJ2-5 better. The CDR3 loop is CASSLKGSCETQYF. The CDR3 DNA follows: TGTGCCAGCAGCTTAAAAGGATCATGTGAGACCCAGTACTTC.